This paragraph reports one T cell receptor beta chain. The entry originates in a study of blood T cell repertoires in COVID-19. About the study: Acute and convalescent COVID-19 samples came from the United States, Italy and Spain. PBMCs, B-cell-depleted T cells, or T cells provided the cDNA or gDNA that made up the material.

As originally analysed: Reference gene primer amplification gave estimated nucleated cell counts. Libraries were prepared by immunoSEQ multiplex PCR; TCRdb keeps only in-frame clonotypes and omits some of them. The DNA was the basis for D and trimming; V, J and clone size are from that table. The sample holds about 82,000 clones; around four fifths are singletons and the top ten take 18%. Unmatched junction bases numbered 7, after V lost 4 bases and J lost 2 bases. This CDR3 is 15 amino acids long. Looked up from germline, CDR1 is MGHDK and CDR2 is SYGVNS. The sequencing input was peripheral blood. The chain uses TRBV25-1 and TRBJ2-5, with 7 bases identical to TRBD1. The receptor comes from a man older than 75 with active or convalescent COVID-19. DNA of the CDR3: TGTGCCAGCAGTGGCATCGGGACAGCTCAAGAGACCCAGTACTTC. It yields the protein CASSGIGTAQETQYF.